The rows below give T cell receptor beta chains drawn from one sample of a study of blood T cell repertoires in COVID-19. TCRdb's table, derived via immunoSEQ multiplex PCR, lists solely in-frame clones and lacks some. The sample holds roughly 120,000 clones; 65% to 80% are singletons and the top ten take under 10%. Sequencing was performed on peripheral blood. The origin of the receptors is a woman between 55 and 75 years old with acute or convalescent COVID-19. Each CDR3 is given with its conserved first and last residue.

j_gene,len,v_gene,CDR3aa
TRBJ2-2,15,TRBV5-5,CASSLDSANTGELFF
TRBJ1-2,14,TRBV15,CATSTRRTGEGYTF
TRBJ2-5,13,TRBV7-3,CASSLNSAGTQYF
TRBJ2-5,15,TRBV11-2,CASSTLDRTGETQYF
TRBJ2-1,15,TRBV18,CASSPRDSLGNEQFF
TRBJ1-5,14,TRBV19,CASSILDSGQPQHF
TRBJ1-1,14,TRBV5-1,CASSPDRVNTEAFF
TRBJ2-4,18,TRBV10-3,CAISESPPGGLTKNIQYF
TRBJ2-2,12,TRBV10-3,CAIRQGTGELFF
TRBJ2-7,13,TRBV24-1,CATSGGVDYEQYF
TRBJ2-5,15,TRBV12-5,CASGLVGGLGETQYF
TRBJ2-2,16,TRBV18,CASSPPERGWTGELFF
TRBJ2-2,18,TRBV11-2,CASSHGTGTFANTGELFF
TRBJ2-5,13,TRBV5-8,CASSYRDRETQYF
TRBJ2-7,15,TRBV7-2,CASSTAGQNSYEQYF
TRBJ2-7,16,TRBV6-2/TRBV6-3,CASSYSMRGGSDEQYF
TRBJ1-2,18,TRBV9,CASSVSRQGAPQNYGYTF
TRBJ2-7,16,TRBV9,CASSVGSGQGAYEQYF
TRBJ2-1,13,TRBV29-1,CSARTDSYNEQFF
TRBJ2-2,15,TRBV18,CASSPQQGASGELFF
TRBJ1-2,16,TRBV5-4,CASSAGAPGENYGYTF
TRBJ1-2,17,TRBV28,CASSLGGPPEANYGYTF
TRBJ1-2,17,TRBV7-6,CASSLARTGRLGYGYTF
TRBJ1-6,14,TRBV6-7,CANLGTSSPSPLHF
TRBJ2-7,15,TRBV6-6,CASSYSRTGINEQYF
TRBJ2-1,15,TRBV4-3,CASSRRTGGHNEQFF
TRBJ2-3,16,TRBV28,CASSFGLRTSTDTQYF
TRBJ2-1,13,TRBV6-5,CASSQGLAGTRFF